This is a list of T cell receptor beta chains from one sample in a study of blood T cells in healthy people across ages. TCRdb passed the 5' RACE reads through MiXCR, listing each CDR3 protein once. The sample carries 1.5 million to 2 million distinct CDR3 sequences, roughly 50% recorded once. Input material: blood. The receptor source for this set is a woman between 40 and 55 years old in good health. The CDR3 runs from the conserved cysteine through the conserved F or W. The D gene is left open where the match is weak. For some rows the clone size is stated as once, few or many, or as a class when expanded; others skip it.

TRBV6-2/TRBV6-3,TRBD2,TRBJ2-5,few,TGTGCCAGCAGCCTACTAGCGGGGGGGCCTTTAGAGACCCAGTACTTC,CASSLLAGGPLETQYF
TRBV10-3,NA,TRBJ2-3,few,TGTGCCATCAGTGAGCGGGCAGGTACTAGCACAGATACGCAGTATTTT,CAISERAGTSTDTQYF
TRBV5-8,TRBD2,TRBJ2-5,NA,TGTGCCAGCAGCTTGGCCGGGAGGCCCGAAGAGACCCAGTACTTC,CASSLAGRPEETQYF
TRBV20-1,TRBD1,TRBJ1-2,NA,TGCAGTGCTAGATCGCCAGGGACAGTGCAGGGGGATGGCTACACCTTC,CSARSPGTVQGDGYTF
TRBV4-1,NA,TRBJ1-4,once,TGCGCCAGCCTCTCCCGGACGGAACCTAATGAAAAACTGTTTTTT,CASLSRTEPNEKLFF
TRBV7-9,NA,TRBJ2-1,NA,TGTGCCAGCGCCCCTACAGGGAATGAGCAGTTCTTC,CASAPTGNEQFF
TRBV6-2/TRBV6-3,NA,TRBJ1-2,NA,TGTGCCAGCAGTTACGGGGGAAAGACATTCTTGGATTACACCTTC,CASSYGGKTFLDYTF
TRBV9,TRBD1,TRBJ1-2,few,TGTGCCAGCAGCGTAGAGGAGGGGGCTGTCTATGGCTACACCTTC,CASSVEEGAVYGYTF
TRBV6-6,NA,TRBJ2-4,many,TGTGCCAGCACTCCACTGGGCGGGTTGGGGAACATTCAGTACTTC,CASTPLGGLGNIQYF
TRBV6-6,NA,TRBJ2-1,NA,TGTGCCACCTCAGCCCTTGCCCCTTCCTACAATGAGCAGTTCTTC,CATSALAPSYNEQFF
TRBV2,NA,TRBJ1-5,NA,TGTGCCAGCAGTGACCCCCCGACAGGCCTCAATCAGCCCCAGCATTTT,CASSDPPTGLNQPQHF
TRBV28,TRBD2,TRBJ2-1,NA,TGTGCCAGCAGCACCCTAGCGGGGGGTGGTAATGAGCAGTTCTTC,CASSTLAGGGNEQFF
TRBV25-1,NA,TRBJ1-2,NA,TGTGCCAGCAGTGAACCAAGCGGGGGGCACGGCTATGGCTACACCTTC,CASSEPSGGHGYGYTF
TRBV7-2,TRBD1,TRBJ2-5,NA,TGTGCCAGCAGCTTTGACAGGGCCCCACGGGGTGGGGAGACCCAGTACTTC,CASSFDRAPRGGETQYF
TRBV6-2/TRBV6-3,TRBD2,TRBJ2-1,NA,TGTGCCAGCAGTACTAGCGGTAGCTCCTACAATGAGCAGTTCTTC,CASSTSGSSYNEQFF
TRBV6-2/TRBV6-3,NA,TRBJ2-7,NA,TGTGCCAGCAACCCCTCAGGGGCGGATGAGCAGTACTTC,CASNPSGADEQYF
TRBV28,NA,TRBJ1-4,NA,TGTGCCAGCAGCGGGGGGGGCTCGGGGAAACTGTTTTTT,CASSGGGSGKLFF
TRBV7-9,NA,TRBJ2-3,NA,TGTGCCAGCAGCTCTTCTGTGTACACAGATACGCAGTATTTT,CASSSSVYTDTQYF
TRBV4-1,TRBD2,TRBJ2-1,NA,TGCGCCAGCAGCCTACGAGTAGCGGGTAATCCTAGGCATGAGCAGTTCTTC,CASSLRVAGNPRHEQFF
TRBV14,TRBD2,TRBJ2-5,NA,TGTGCCAGCAGCCAAGAGGAGGATTGGCTAGCGGTTCAAGAGACCCAGTACTTC,CASSQEEDWLAVQETQYF
TRBV29-1,TRBD2,TRBJ2-7,few,TGCAGCGCTGGGGAGGGTAGAGGCGAGCAGTACTTC,CSAGEGRGEQYF
TRBV24-1,NA,TRBJ2-7,few,TGTGCCACCAGTGCCGCAAACTCCTACGAGCAGTACTTC,CATSAANSYEQYF
TRBV20-1,TRBD2,TRBJ2-3,NA,TGCAGTGCTCCACGAGGGACTAGCGGGGGGACAGATACGCAGTATTTT,CSAPRGTSGGTDTQYF
TRBV6-5,NA,TRBJ2-2,NA,TGTGCCAGCAGGACACTCGCGAACACCGGGGAGCTGTTTTTT,CASRTLANTGELFF
TRBV19,NA,TRBJ1-1,NA,TGTGCCATTACGCAAAGGTGGGGCACTGAAGCTTTCTTT,CAITQRWGTEAFF
TRBV12-3/TRBV12-4,NA,TRBJ2-1,few,TGTGCCAGCAGTTGGTTCGATGAGCAGTTCTTC,CASSWFDEQFF
TRBV5-8,NA,TRBJ1-5,NA,TGTGCCAGCAGCAGGGGAGTCGGCCAGCATTTT,CASSRGVGQHF
TRBV6-2/TRBV6-3,NA,TRBJ1-6,few,TGTGCCAGCAGCCCTTCTAGGGCTAATTCACCCCTCCACTTT,CASSPSRANSPLHF
TRBV10-1,NA,TRBJ2-5,NA,TGCGCCAGCAGTGCGAGCGGTGCGCAAAAAGAGACCCAGTACTTC,CASSASGAQKETQYF
TRBV28,TRBD1,TRBJ1-2,NA,TGTGCCAGCAGTTCGACCCCACTGGACAGGGGGCGACCTGTGGATGGCTACACCTTC,CASSSTPLDRGRPVDGYTF
TRBV5-1,TRBD2,TRBJ2-1,NA,TGCGCCAGCAGCTTGACTAGCGGGGGGTATGAGCAGTTCTTC,CASSLTSGGYEQFF
TRBV6-2/TRBV6-3,TRBD2,TRBJ2-3,few,TGTGCCAGCAGTAAGTTTAGCGGGACGCAGTATTTT,CASSKFSGTQYF
TRBV27,TRBD1,TRBJ2-7,NA,TGTGCCAGCAGTTTTTCACGGGACAGATCCTACGAGCAGTACTTC,CASSFSRDRSYEQYF
TRBV20-1,NA,TRBJ1-1,once,TGCAGTGCTAGAGATGGTCGGATGAACACTGAAGCTTTCTTT,CSARDGRMNTEAFF
TRBV15,NA,TRBJ2-1,few,TGTGCCACCAGCAGAGTCCTACAGGGAACTGAGCAGTTCTTC,CATSRVLQGTEQFF
TRBV7-8,NA,TRBJ2-3,NA,TGTGCCAGCAGCTCCGGGACGCCAGCTGTCGATACGCAGTATTTT,CASSSGTPAVDTQYF
TRBV11-1,NA,TRBJ2-5,NA,TGTGCCAGCAGCTTACCCGGACTGTACCAAGAGACCCAGTACTTC,CASSLPGLYQETQYF
TRBV7-2,NA,TRBJ2-3,NA,TGTGCCTGCAGCATCCTCCTCCTCGGCACAGATACGCAGTATTTT,CACSILLLGTDTQYF